One TCR beta chain is described in this entry. This sample is part of a study of STAT5B mutations in CD4+ large granular lymphocyte leukemia. V shed 9 bases, J shed 4 bases, and the junction held 4 bases outside the gene matches. The CDR3 sequence is 14 residues long. Per the germline V gene, CDR1 is MNHNS and CDR2 is SASEGT. Clones were sequenced by immunoSEQ multiplex PCR, and TCRdb holds only the in-frame ones, with some missing. The table shows about 30,000 clones, with approximately 81% occurring only once. The source material was CD4+ T cells from blood buffy coats. The receptor's source is a human donor in good health. V gene TRBV6-1 combines with J gene TRBJ2-3, with 13 positions matching TRBD2. CDR3 sequence reads: CASRLAGGPDTQYF. The CDR3 DNA reads as TGTGCCAGTAGACTAGCGGGAGGCCCAGATACGCAGTATTTT.